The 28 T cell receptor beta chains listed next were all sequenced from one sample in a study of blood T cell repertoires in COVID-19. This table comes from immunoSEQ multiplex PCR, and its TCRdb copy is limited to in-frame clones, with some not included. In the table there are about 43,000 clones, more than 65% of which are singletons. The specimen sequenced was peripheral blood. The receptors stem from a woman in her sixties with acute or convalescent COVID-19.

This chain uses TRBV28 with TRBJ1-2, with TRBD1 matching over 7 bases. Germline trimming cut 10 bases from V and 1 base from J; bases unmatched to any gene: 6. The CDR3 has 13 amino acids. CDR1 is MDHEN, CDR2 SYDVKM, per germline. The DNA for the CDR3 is TGTGCCACCCAACCAGGGGGTAACTATGGCTACACCTTC. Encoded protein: CATQPGGNYGYTF.

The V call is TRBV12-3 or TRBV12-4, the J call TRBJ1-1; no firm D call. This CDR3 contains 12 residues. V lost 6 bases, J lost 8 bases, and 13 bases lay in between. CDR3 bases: TGTGCCAGCAGCCCCCTGGTGACAGAAGCTTTCTTT. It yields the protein CASSPLVTEAFF.

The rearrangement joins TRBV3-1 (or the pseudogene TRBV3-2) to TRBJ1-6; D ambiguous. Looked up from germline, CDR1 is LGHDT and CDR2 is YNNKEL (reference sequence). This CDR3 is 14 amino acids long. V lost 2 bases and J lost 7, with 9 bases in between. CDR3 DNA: TGTGCCAGCAGCCAAACAGACGTAAATTCACCCCTCCACTTT. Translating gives CASSQTDVNSPLHF.

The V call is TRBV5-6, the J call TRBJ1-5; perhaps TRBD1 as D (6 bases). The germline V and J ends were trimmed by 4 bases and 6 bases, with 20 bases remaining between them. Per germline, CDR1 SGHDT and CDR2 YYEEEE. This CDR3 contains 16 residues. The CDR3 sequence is CASSAWGGPSFQPQHF. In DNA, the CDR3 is TGTGCCAGCAGCGCCTGGGGGGGGCCTAGCTTTCAGCCCCAGCATTTT.

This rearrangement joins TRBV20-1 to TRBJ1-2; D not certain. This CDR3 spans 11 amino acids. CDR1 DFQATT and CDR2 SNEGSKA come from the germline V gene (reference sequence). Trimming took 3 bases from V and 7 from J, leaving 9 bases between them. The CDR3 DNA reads TGCAGTGCTAGTCTTGGTAGTGGCTACACCTTC. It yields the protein CSASLGSGYTF.

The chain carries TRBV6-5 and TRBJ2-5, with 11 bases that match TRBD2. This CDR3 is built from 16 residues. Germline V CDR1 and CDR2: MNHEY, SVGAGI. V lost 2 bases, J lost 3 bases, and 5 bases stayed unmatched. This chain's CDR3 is CASSYLGTSGKETQYF. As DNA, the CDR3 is TGTGCCAGCAGTTACCTAGGGACTAGCGGAAAAGAGACCCAGTACTTC.

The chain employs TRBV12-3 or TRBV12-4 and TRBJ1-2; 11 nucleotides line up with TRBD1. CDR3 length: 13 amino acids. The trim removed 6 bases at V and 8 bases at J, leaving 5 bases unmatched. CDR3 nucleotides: TGTGCCAGCAGCAGGGGACAGGGGGGCGGCTACACCTTC. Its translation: CASSRGQGGGYTF.

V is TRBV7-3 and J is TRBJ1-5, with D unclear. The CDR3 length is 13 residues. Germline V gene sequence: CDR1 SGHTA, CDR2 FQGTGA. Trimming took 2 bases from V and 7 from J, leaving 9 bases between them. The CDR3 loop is CASSLEGGQPQHF. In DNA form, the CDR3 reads TGTGCCAGCAGCTTAGAGGGTGGCCAGCCCCAGCATTTT.

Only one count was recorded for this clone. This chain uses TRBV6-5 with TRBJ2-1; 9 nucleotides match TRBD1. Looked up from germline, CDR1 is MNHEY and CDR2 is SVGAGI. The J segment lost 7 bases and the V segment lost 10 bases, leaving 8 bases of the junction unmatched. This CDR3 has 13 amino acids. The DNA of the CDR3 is TGTGCCATTTCACAGGGGGCTGGGAATGAGCAGTTCTTC. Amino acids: CAISQGAGNEQFF.

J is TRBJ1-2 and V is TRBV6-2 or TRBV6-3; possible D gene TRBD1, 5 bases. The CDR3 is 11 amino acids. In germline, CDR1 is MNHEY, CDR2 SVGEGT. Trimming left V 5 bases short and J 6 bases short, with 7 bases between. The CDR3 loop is CASSRGDGYTF. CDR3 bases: TGTGCCAGCAGTCGGGGGGATGGCTACACCTTC.

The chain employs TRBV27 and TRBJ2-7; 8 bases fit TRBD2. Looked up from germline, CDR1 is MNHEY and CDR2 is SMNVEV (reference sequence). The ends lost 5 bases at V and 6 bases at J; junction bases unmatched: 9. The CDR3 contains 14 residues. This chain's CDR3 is CASSPSGRPAEQYF. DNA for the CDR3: TGTGCCAGCAGTCCCAGCGGGAGACCAGCCGAGCAGTACTTC.

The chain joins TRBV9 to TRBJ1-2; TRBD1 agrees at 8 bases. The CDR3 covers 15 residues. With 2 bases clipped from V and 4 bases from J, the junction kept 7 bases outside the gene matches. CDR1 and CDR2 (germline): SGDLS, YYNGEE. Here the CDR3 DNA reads TGTGCCAGCAGCGTCCGTGGACAGGGCGCCTATGGCTACACCTTC. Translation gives CASSVRGQGAYGYTF. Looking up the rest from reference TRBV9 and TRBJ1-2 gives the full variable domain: DSGVTQTPKHLITATGQRVTLRCSPRSGDLSVYWYQQSLDQGLQFLIQYYNGEERAKGNILERFSAQQFPDLHSELNLSSLELGDSALYFCASSVRGQGAYGYTFGSGTRLTVV.

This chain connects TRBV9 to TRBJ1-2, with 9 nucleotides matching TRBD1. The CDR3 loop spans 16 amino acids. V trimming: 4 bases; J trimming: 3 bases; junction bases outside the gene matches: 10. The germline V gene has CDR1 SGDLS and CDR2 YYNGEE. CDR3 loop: CASSPYDRGKDYGYTF. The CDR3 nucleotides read TGTGCCAGCAGCCCGTACGACAGGGGGAAGGACTATGGCTACACCTTC.

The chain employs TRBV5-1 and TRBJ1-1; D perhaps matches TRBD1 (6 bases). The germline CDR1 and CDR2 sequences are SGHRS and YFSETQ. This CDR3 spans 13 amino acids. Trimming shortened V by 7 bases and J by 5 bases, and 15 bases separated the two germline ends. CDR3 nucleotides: TGCGCCAGCGAATCAAAGGGGGGGACTGAAGCTTTCTTT. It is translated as CASESKGGTEAFF.

This chain's CDR3 is CASSIGQGRSGNTIYF. In DNA, the CDR3 is TGTGCCAGCAGCATAGGACAGGGCCGCTCTGGAAACACCATATATTTT. V is TRBV5-6 and J is TRBJ1-3; TRBD1 matches at 8 bases. This CDR3 comprises 16 residues. The germline gives CDR1 SGHDT, CDR2 YYEEEE. V shed 4 bases, J shed 0 bases, and the junction held 6 bases outside the gene matches.

The CDR3 nucleotides read TGTGCCAGCATTTGCGGGAATTCTTTAGCCAAAAACATTCAGTACTTC. This encodes CASICGNSLAKNIQYF. This sequence joins TRBV25-1 and TRBJ2-4; TRBD2 might be the D (6 bases). This CDR3 has 16 amino acids. Germline loops: CDR1 MGHDK, CDR2 SYGVNS. Trimming took off 7 bases at V and 0 bases at J, with 16 bases between the two ends.

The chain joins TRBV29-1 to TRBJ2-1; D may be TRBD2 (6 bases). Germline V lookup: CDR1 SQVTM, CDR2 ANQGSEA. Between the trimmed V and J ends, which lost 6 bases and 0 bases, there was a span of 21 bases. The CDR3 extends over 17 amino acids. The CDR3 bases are TGCAGCGTGGTCGGAGTAAGAGCGGGTTTCTCCTACAATGAGCAGTTCTTC. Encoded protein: CSVVGVRAGFSYNEQFF.

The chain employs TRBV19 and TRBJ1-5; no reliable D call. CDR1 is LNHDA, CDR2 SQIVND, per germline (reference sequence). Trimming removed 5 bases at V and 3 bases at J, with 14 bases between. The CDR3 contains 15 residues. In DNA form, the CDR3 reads TGTGCCAGTAGTCTGGTATCACAGCTCAATCAGCCCCAGCATTTT. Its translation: CASSLVSQLNQPQHF.

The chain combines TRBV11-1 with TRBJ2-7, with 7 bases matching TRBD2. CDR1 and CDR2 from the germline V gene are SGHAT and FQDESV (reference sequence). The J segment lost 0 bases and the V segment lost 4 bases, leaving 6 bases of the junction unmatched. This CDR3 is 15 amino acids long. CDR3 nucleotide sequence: TGTGCCAGCAGCTCGGGGGGTATAAGCTCCTACGAGCAGTACTTC. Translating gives CASSSGGISSYEQYF.

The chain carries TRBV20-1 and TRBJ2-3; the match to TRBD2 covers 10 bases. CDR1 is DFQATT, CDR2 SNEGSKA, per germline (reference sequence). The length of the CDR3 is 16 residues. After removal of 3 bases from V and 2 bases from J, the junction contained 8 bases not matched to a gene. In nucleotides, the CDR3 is TGCAGTGCTAGTGAGTCTAGCGGGGGTGACACAGATACGCAGTATTTT. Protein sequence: CSASESSGGDTDTQYF.

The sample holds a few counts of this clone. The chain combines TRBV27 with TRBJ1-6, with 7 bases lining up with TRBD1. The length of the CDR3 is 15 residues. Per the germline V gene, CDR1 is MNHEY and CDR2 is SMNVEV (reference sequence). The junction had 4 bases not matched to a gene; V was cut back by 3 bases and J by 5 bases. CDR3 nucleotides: TGTGCCAGCAGTTTTTCTGGGACAGATAATTCACCCCTCCACTTT. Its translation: CASSFSGTDNSPLHF.

The CDR3: CASRQGESPLHF. The CDR3 bases are TGTGCCAGCAGACAGGGGGAATCACCCCTCCACTTT. The chain combines TRBV6-5 with TRBJ1-6; 8 bases match TRBD1. This CDR3 is 12 amino acids long. Germline V CDR1 and CDR2: MNHEY, SVGAGI. The V and J ends lost 6 bases and 10 bases, in that order; junction bases with no gene match: 2.

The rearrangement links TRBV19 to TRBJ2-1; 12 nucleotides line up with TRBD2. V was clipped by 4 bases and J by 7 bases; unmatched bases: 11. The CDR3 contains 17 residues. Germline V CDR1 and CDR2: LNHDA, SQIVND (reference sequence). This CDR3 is CASSTSGGAIEGNEQFF. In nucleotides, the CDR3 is TGTGCCAGTAGTACTAGCGGGGGGGCTATTGAGGGGAATGAGCAGTTCTTC. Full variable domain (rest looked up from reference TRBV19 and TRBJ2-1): DGGITQSPKYLFRKEGQNVTLSCEQNLNHDAMYWYRQDPGQGLRLIYYSQIVNDFQKGDIAEGYSVSREKKESFPLTVTSAQKNPTAFYLCASSTSGGAIEGNEQFFGPGTRLTVL.

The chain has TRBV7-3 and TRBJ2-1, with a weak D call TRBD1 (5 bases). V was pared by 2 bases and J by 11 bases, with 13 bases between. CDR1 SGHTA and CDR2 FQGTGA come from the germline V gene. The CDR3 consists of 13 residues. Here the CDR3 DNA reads TGTGCCAGCAGCTTACTGGACAACGGAAAGCAGTTCTTC. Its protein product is CASSLLDNGKQFF.

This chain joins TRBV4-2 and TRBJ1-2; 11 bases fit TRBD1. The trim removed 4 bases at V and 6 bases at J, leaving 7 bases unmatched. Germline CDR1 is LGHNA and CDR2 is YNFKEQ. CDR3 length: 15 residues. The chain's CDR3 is CASSPDRGRRDGYTF. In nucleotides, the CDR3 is TGTGCCAGCAGCCCGGACAGGGGGCGAAGAGATGGCTACACCTTC.

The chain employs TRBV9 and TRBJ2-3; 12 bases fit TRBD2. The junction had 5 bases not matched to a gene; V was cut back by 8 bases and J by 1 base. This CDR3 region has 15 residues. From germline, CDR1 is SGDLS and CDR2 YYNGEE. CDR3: CASNRLAGGTDTQYF. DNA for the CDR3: TGTGCCAGTAACCGACTAGCGGGGGGCACAGATACGCAGTATTTT.

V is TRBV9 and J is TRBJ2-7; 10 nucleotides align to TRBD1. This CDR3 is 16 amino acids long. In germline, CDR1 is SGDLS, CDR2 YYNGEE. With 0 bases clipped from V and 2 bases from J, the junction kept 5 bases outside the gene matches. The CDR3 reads CASSVGVGQGAYEQYF. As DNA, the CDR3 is TGTGCCAGCAGCGTAGGAGTAGGACAGGGGGCCTACGAGCAGTACTTC.

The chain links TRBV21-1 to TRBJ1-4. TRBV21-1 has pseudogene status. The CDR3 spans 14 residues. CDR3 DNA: TGTGCCAGCAGCAAAGTGGTAATTGAGGAAAAACTGTTTTTT. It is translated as CASSKVVIEEKLFF.